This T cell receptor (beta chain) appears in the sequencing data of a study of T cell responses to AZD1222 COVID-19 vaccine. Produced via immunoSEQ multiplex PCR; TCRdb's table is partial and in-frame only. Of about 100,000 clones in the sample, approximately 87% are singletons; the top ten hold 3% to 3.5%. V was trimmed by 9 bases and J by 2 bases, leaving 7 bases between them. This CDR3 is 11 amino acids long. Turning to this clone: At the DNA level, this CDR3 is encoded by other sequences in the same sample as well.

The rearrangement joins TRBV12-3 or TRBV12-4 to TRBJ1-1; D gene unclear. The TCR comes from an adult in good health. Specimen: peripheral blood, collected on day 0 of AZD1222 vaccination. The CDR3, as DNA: TGTGCCAGTATCAGAAACACTGAAGCTTTCTTT. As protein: CASIRNTEAFF.